The rows below give T cell receptor beta chains drawn from one sample of a study of blood T cells in healthy people across ages. In TCRdb, the 5' RACE reads were re-called with MiXCR into one record per CDR3 protein. The sample has about 1,600,000 distinct CDR3 sequences; approximately 42% are singletons. The sample taken for sequencing was blood. The receptors originated from a woman aged 18-35 years in good health. CDR3s include the opening cysteine and the closing phenylalanine or tryptophan. The order of the fields is V gene, J gene, CDR3 protein.

TRBV6-6	TRBJ2-1	CASAPVAVYNEQFF
TRBV5-1	TRBJ2-1	CASSVQGYNEQFF
TRBV5-1	TRBJ1-1	CASGSEGNTEAFF
TRBV7-2	TRBJ2-3	CASSGLKRERGLTRTDTQYF
TRBV7-2	TRBJ1-2	CASRREIYGYTF
TRBV12-3/TRBV12-4	TRBJ2-7	CASSLARADYEQYF
TRBV2	TRBJ2-7	CASNLLYEQYF
TRBV7-2	TRBJ1-4	CASRESGAGEKLFF
TRBV28	TRBJ2-7	CAASGNYEQYF
TRBV2	TRBJ2-7	CASSEQLNEQYF
TRBV4-1	TRBJ2-2	CASSHDDRRELFF
TRBV25-1	-	CASSERTLSYNEQYF
TRBV11-2	TRBJ1-2	CASSLGERTLYGYTF
TRBV10-3	TRBJ2-1	CAISDTGLAGVQLKFF
TRBV10-3	-	CAISGFGGYNEQYF
TRBV27	TRBJ1-5	CASSLRLAQPQHF
TRBV2	TRBJ2-1	CASNQDSSKFF
TRBV24-1	TRBJ2-3	CATSPASFDTQYF
TRBV9	TRBJ2-7	CASSGRNYEQYF
TRBV20-1	TRBJ1-2	CSALVPSLENGYTF
TRBV12-3/TRBV12-4	TRBJ2-2	CASRITSGGAVGELFF
TRBV15	TRBJ1-6	CATSSTPGGSPLHF
TRBV20-1	TRBJ2-3	CSAGPAGDTQYF
TRBV29-1	TRBJ1-4	CSVLTGTGVHQKQKLFF
TRBV15	TRBJ2-1	CATSRDFTRGGAEQFF
TRBV7-8	TRBJ1-1	CASSSGATTEAFF
TRBV20-1	TRBJ2-3	CSARDQGGADHPDTQYF
TRBV12-3/TRBV12-4	TRBJ1-2	CASTFAGAGYTF
TRBV12-3/TRBV12-4	TRBJ2-7	CASSLSWAISYEQYF
TRBV28	TRBJ1-5	CASRPIGNQPQHF
TRBV9	TRBJ1-1	CASSVDPGKEAFF
TRBV14	TRBJ2-1	CASSLGPSLGNEQFF
TRBV12-3/TRBV12-4	TRBJ1-1	CASRGGENTEAFF
TRBV14	TRBJ1-4	CASSQGLIPGTNEKLFF
TRBV12-3/TRBV12-4	TRBJ2-4	CASTYQGARWAKNIQYF
TRBV6-5	TRBJ2-4	CASSYWASGGREQYF
TRBV29-1	TRBJ2-7	CSVVTGFYEQYF
TRBV12-3/TRBV12-4	TRBJ2-7	CASSVDGGLYEQYF
TRBV12-3/TRBV12-4	TRBJ1-4	CASSQHRGREEKLFF
TRBV5-5	TRBJ2-1	CASSLYEGGAYNEQFF
TRBV4-1	TRBJ2-7	CASSQVPTGKGYELYF
TRBV20-1	TRBJ2-7	CSAASAENYEQYF
TRBV2	TRBJ2-5	CASRPGLDVETQYF
TRBV6-5	TRBJ1-2	CASRTDRRLYGYTF